This T cell receptor (beta chain) came from a study of CD8 T cells in Susac syndrome. RNA was extracted with the RNeasy kit, and a quantity of 0.5 to 1 ug was reverse transcribed using random hexamers. TCRdb processed the immunoSEQ multiplex PCR reads anew with MiXCR; each CDR3 protein has one entry. The sample holds about 130,000 distinct CDR3 sequences; 85% to 95% are singletons and the top ten take about 0.18%. The CDR3 has 11 residues. Trimming shortened V by 5 bases and J by 8 bases, and 9 bases separated the two germline ends. The chain recombines TRBV12-3 or TRBV12-4 with TRBJ1-2; maybe TRBD1 (5 bases). This clonotype originated in a human donor with Susac syndrome. The sequenced material came from CD8+ T cells from PBMCs. The CDR3 here is CASSGAPGYTF. As DNA, the CDR3 is TGTGCCAGCAGTGGGGCACCGGGCTACACCTTC.